This entry features one T cell receptor beta chain sequence. The antigen is undetermined. This sample stems from a study of T-cell memory formation after mild COVID-19. Findings and caveats of the study: CD4+ contracting clones lay mainly in CM and EM, CD8+ ones in EMRA.

TCRdb redid the calling of the 5' RACE reads with MiXCR, one entry per CDR3 protein. Of just over 350,000 distinct CDR3 sequences listed, under 15% are singletons. This CDR3 has 16 amino acids. Germline V lookup: CDR1 SEHNR, CDR2 FQNEAQ (reference sequence). After removal of 6 bases from V and 2 bases from J, the junction contained 10 bases not matched to a gene. The sample taken for sequencing was PBMCs or a T cell subset sorted from them (not recorded which). This chain joins TRBV7-9 and TRBJ1-3; 7 bases fit TRBD1. The sequence derives from a young man who had mild COVID-19 (a few samples of this study predate the infection). Cell type and time point are not known. This chain's CDR3 is CASRLSGGRTGNTIYF. CDR3 DNA: TGTGCCAGCAGACTCTCAGGGGGTCGGACTGGAAACACCATATATTTT.